Sequencing of this TCR beta chain was carried out in a study of T cell repertoires in cytomegalovirus infection. Via MiXCR, TCRdb re-called the reads, giving one row per CDR3 protein. This sample has under 850,000 distinct CDR3 sequences, with approximately 34% found just once. Trimming shortened V by 6 bases and J by 4 bases, and 18 bases separated the two germline ends. Germline CDR1 MNHNS, CDR2 SASEGT. CDR3 length: 15 residues. This clonotype has just a few counts. The chain has TRBV6-1 and TRBJ1-2, with D possibly TRBD1 on 6 matching bases. Material for sequencing was PBMCs. The clonotype was recovered from a human donor in good health (CMV status not recorded). Some clones in this sample may be carry-over from other donors' samples. In DNA, the CDR3 is TGTGCCAGCAGCCCAGGGGCTCCCGGCTTCTATGGCTACACCTTC. Its translation: CASSPGAPGFYGYTF.